The 13 T cell receptor beta chains listed next were all sequenced from one sample in a study of breast tumors, draining lymph nodes, adjacent tissues. One entry per CDR3 protein, called by TCRdb with MiXCR from the multiplex PCR reads. The data contain 200,000 to 300,000 distinct CDR3 sequences, around 30% of them singletons. The lymph nodes were axillary draining lymph nodes from breast cancer patients. Sequencing was carried out using axillary lymph node tissue. These receptors all come from a female donor with breast cancer. Some clones in this sample may be carry-over from other donors' samples.

This clonotype was observed at least ten times. The rearrangement links TRBV12-3 or TRBV12-4 to TRBJ2-1; D remains ambiguous. The germline V and J ends were trimmed by 8 bases and 9 bases, with 11 bases remaining between them. This CDR3 is built from 11 residues. CDR3 nucleotide sequence: TGTGCCAGCTCCTACCTAAGTGAGCAGTTCTTC. This sequence encodes CASSYLSEQFF.

With respect to this clonotype: This may stem from a read error, because a much larger clone lies one nucleotide away. This chain links TRBV6-6 with TRBJ2-5; D not resolved. With 8 bases removed from V and 5 bases from J, the gap between germline ends came to 9 bases. The germline gives CDR1 MNHNY, CDR2 SVGAGI (reference sequence). The CDR3 extends over 11 amino acids. The CDR3 nucleotides read TGTGCCAGCCAGCCGTCGGAGACCCAGTACTTC. Its protein product is CASQPSETQYF.

This chain connects TRBV5-4 to TRBJ2-3, with D possibly being TRBD2 (6 bases). The CDR3 contains 16 residues. Per germline, CDR1 SGHNT and CDR2 YYREEE (reference sequence). The germline V and J ends were trimmed by 4 bases and 0 bases, with 15 bases remaining between them. The CDR3 is CASSRPGVTSTDTQYF. In nucleotides, the CDR3 is TGTGCCAGCAGCAGACCGGGAGTGACTAGCACAGATACGCAGTATTTT. Looking up the rest from reference TRBV5-4 and TRBJ2-3 gives the full variable domain: ETGVTQSPTHLIKTRGQQVTLRCSSQSGHNTVSWYQQALGQGPQFIFQYYREEENGRGNFPPRFSGLQFPNYSSELNVNALELDDSALYLCASSRPGVTSTDTQYFGPGTRLTVL.

This clonotype was detected many times. The chain couples TRBV20-1 to TRBJ2-5; the D is unclear. Trimming cost V 3 bases and J 7 bases, with 18 bases left between them. The CDR3 is made up of 14 amino acids. Germline V gene data show CDR1 as DFQATT and CDR2 as SNEGSKA (reference sequence). CDR3 sequence: CSASYGRICGTQYF. The DNA of the CDR3 is TGCAGTGCTAGCTACGGTAGGATTTGTGGGACCCAGTACTTC.

This clonotype was seen at least ten times. J is TRBJ2-2 and V is TRBV20-1; 11 nucleotides align to TRBD2. The CDR3 runs to 15 residues. In germline, CDR1 is DFQATT, CDR2 SNEGSKA (reference sequence). Germline trimming cut 0 bases from V and 5 bases from J; bases unmatched to any gene: 2. This CDR3 reads CSAREGLAVTGELFF. The CDR3 DNA reads TGCAGTGCTAGAGAGGGACTAGCGGTTACCGGGGAGCTGTTTTTT.

This clonotype was detected many times. V is TRBV19 and J is TRBJ2-5; D possibly corresponds to TRBD2 (7 bases). Germline CDR1 is LNHDA and CDR2 is SQIVND (reference sequence). This CDR3 is 15 amino acids long. V lost 1 base and J 5 bases, leaving 14 bases between the germline ends. In nucleotides, the CDR3 is TGTGCCAGTAGTATAGGACAGGCCGGGGGGGAGACCCAGTACTTC. Translated: CASSIGQAGGETQYF.

This clonotype was counted at least ten times. This chain connects TRBV6-6 to TRBJ1-3, with D possibly matching TRBD1 (6 bases). Germline-derived CDR1 and CDR2 are MNHNY and SVGAGI (reference sequence). V lost 7 bases, J lost 2 bases, and 15 bases lay in between. This CDR3 is 15 amino acids long. CDR3 residues: CASTTADRAGNTIYF. CDR3 coding DNA: TGTGCCAGCACCACCGCGGACAGAGCTGGAAACACCATATATTTT.

Many counts were recorded for this clonotype. The chain has TRBV11-2 and TRBJ2-1; TRBD1 agrees at 7 bases. Germline CDR1 and CDR2: SGHAT and FQNNGV. V dropped 4 bases and J dropped 6; count of bases not matched to a gene: 6. The length of the CDR3 is 14 residues. The CDR3 DNA sequence: TGTGCCAGCAGCTCGTTGACAGGGTTCAATGAGCAGTTCTTC. Translation: CASSSLTGFNEQFF. The variable domain in full, with the rest retrieved from reference TRBV11-2 and TRBJ2-1, is EAGVAQSPRYKIIEKRQSVAFWCNPISGHATLYWYQQILGQGPKLLIQFQNNGVVDDSQLPKDRFSAERLKGVDSTLKIQPAKLEDSAVYLCASSSLTGFNEQFFGPGTRLTVL.

As DNA, the CDR3 is TGTGCCAGCAGTTTAAGGGGGACCGGGACTAGCTCCTACAATGAGCAGTTCTTC. This codes for CASSLRGTGTSSYNEQFF. The chain couples TRBV27 to TRBJ2-1, with 8 bases fitting TRBD2. J lost 0 bases, V lost 2 bases, and 9 bases had no gene match. Germline CDR1 reads MNHEY; CDR2 reads SMNVEV (reference sequence). The CDR3 spans 18 residues.

This clonotype was observed a single time. This chain links TRBV5-1 with TRBJ2-3, with 7 bases identical to TRBD2. V dropped 2 bases and J dropped 5; count of bases not matched to a gene: 5. This CDR3 region has 14 residues. Germline CDR1 SGHRS, CDR2 YFSETQ. The CDR3 DNA is TGCGCCAGCAGCTTACCGGGAGGAGTAGATACGCAGTATTTT. Its translation is CASSLPGGVDTQYF.

This clonotype was seen at least ten times. The rearrangement joins TRBV5-8 to TRBJ2-5, with D possibly TRBD2 on 5 matching bases. CDR3 size: 14 residues. Germline loops: CDR1 SGHTS, CDR2 YDEGEE. V was shortened by 1 base and J by 5 bases, with 12 bases between the two germline ends. CDR3 sequence reads: CASSLNQGGETQYF. The CDR3 DNA follows: TGTGCCAGCAGCTTGAACCAAGGCGGGGAGACCCAGTACTTC.

This clonotype was counted ten times or more. V usage is TRBV11-3 and J usage is TRBJ2-7, with 11 bases identical to TRBD2. Germline lookup yields CDR1 SGHNT and CDR2 YENEEA. Trimming cost V 4 bases and J 3 bases; bases outside gene matches: 5. The CDR3 sequence is 15 residues long. CDR3: CASSSLAGGDYEQYF. CDR3 nucleotides: TGTGCCAGCAGCTCCTTAGCGGGAGGGGACTACGAGCAGTACTTC.

This clonotype was counted ten times or more. The V call is TRBV19, the J call TRBJ2-7, with D perhaps matching TRBD1 (5 bases). V was cut by 7 bases and J by 5 bases, with 21 bases left in between. The V gene's germline CDR1 is LNHDA and CDR2 SQIVND (reference sequence). CDR3 size: 15 residues. Here the CDR3 reads CASIARGQGLHEQYF. CDR3 sequence (DNA): TGTGCCAGTATTGCGCGAGGCCAGGGTCTACACGAGCAGTACTTC.